The clone carrying this T cell receptor (beta chain) was seen repeatedly, ten times or more. The antigen remains unidentified. CDR1 is SGHRS, CDR2 YFSETQ, per germline. The CDR3 is 19 residues long. The trim removed 0 bases at V and 4 bases at J, leaving 12 bases unmatched. This sample was taken from a study of blood T cells in healthy people across ages. General study findings and limits: Estimated diversity that came from one million T cells was considered an underestimate.

Alongside a J-beta primer mix, a sample-barcoded 5' primer served in a second PCR lasting roughly 6 to 11 cycles. TCRdb re-derived calls from the 5' RACE reads in MiXCR, one entry per CDR3 protein. The sample includes about 640,000 distinct CDR3 sequences, approximately 30% of them seen just once. The sequence was collected from a woman of 80 years or more in good health. The chain has TRBV5-1 and TRBJ2-6; 8 nucleotides line up with TRBD1. The sequenced material came from blood. The CDR3 is CASSLGDRLSLGGANVLTF. Written as DNA, the CDR3 is TGCGCCAGCAGCTTGGGGGACAGGCTTTCCCTGGGGGGGGCCAACGTCCTGACTTTC. Full variable domain (missing parts from reference TRBV5-1 and TRBJ2-6): KAGVTQTPRYLIKTRGQQVTLSCSPISGHRSVSWYQQTPGQGLQFLFEYFSETQRNKGNFPGRFSGRQFSNSRSEMNVSTLELGDSALYLCASSLGDRLSLGGANVLTFGAGSRLTVL.